This record concerns one T cell receptor (beta chain) sequence. Its antigen is as yet unknown. One tube held mixed TRB-A and TRB-B primer pools for touch-down PCR. TCRdb reprocessed the multiplex PCR reads and keeps a single row for each CDR3 protein, giving no DNA. This sample contains 9,500 to 15,000 distinct CDR3 sequences. The data were obtained in a study of T cell clusters in autoimmune cytopenias. Tens of thousands of genome equivalents of blood DNA were amplified for TRB. General study points: No cluster-lack signature appeared between secondary cytopenia and chronic lymphocytic leukemia patients, apparently due to lymphoma masking. Healthy donors had 2.5 to 3.5-fold more exclusive TRB clusters than active autoimmune hepatitis patients. Primary autoimmune cytopenia patients seemingly lacked the physiological T cell clusters found in healthy donors.

Germline CDR1 MNHEY, CDR2 SVGEGT. The CDR3 consists of 12 residues. The sequenced material came from peripheral blood. This sequence originates from a human donor with an autoimmune cytopenia or autoimmune hepatitis (not recorded which). The chain has TRBV6-2 or TRBV6-3 and TRBJ2-5; TCRdb's D gene call, TRBD1, goes unchecked for lack of DNA. The CDR3 here is CASSYYGGTQYF.